The source of this T cell receptor beta chain is a study of beta chain features in type 1 diabetes. Findings and caveats of the study: Shortening that was moderate but significant affected the TCRB CDR3s of Type 1 diabetes patients in all four CD4+ subsets.

As every portion of the isolated RNA was reverse transcribed, the sequencing read expressed TCRB transcripts. Assay: immunoSEQ multiplex PCR; the TCRdb copy retains only in-frame clones and omits some. Here the sample spans about 230,000 clones, 16% being singletons. Worth noting for this clone: Its antigen remains unidentified.

There are 15 residues in the CDR3. Trimming removed 2 bases from V and 1 base from J, with 9 bases in between. Germline CDR1 KGHSH, CDR2 LQKENI. Material for sequencing was naive CD4+ T cells from blood. The rearrangement links TRBV18 to TRBJ2-1; D call uncertain. This receptor was taken from a man aged 25-45 years with type 1 diabetes. CDR3 in DNA: TGTGCCAGCTCACCATTCGGCGGATCCTACAATGAGCAGTTCTTC. It codes for CASSPFGGSYNEQFF.